This T cell receptor beta chain was obtained from a study of cytomegalovirus exposure and HLA in healthy donors. The overall study: Findings of an earlier analysis included about 100 million unique TCR beta sequences from 180 million or so T cells. Broader study findings: Among the sequence variants, a highly shared cluster was likely an artifact of sequencing. According to an earlier analysis, most TCR beta V segments yielded productive rearrangements about 90% or about 30% of the time.

As regards this clone: What it recognizes is unknown.

This cohort consisted of healthy bone marrow donors. Primers for the PCR totalled 60 Vbeta and 13 Jbeta. Repertoires were generated with immunoSEQ multiplex PCR, while TCRdb's copy carries only in-frame clones and drops some. The table lists around 70,000 clones, around 84% of them singletons. This clonotype originated in a middle-aged woman in good health and CMV-seropositive. Sequencing was done on a sample of PBMCs.

As DNA, the CDR3 is TGTGCCTGGAATTGGGAGGGTAGCACTGAAGCTTTCTTT. Amino acid sequence: CAWNWEGSTEAFF. The chain carries TRBV30 and TRBJ1-1; D is ambiguous. Germline lookup yields CDR1 GTSNPN and CDR2 SVGIG (reference sequence). CDR3 size: 13 residues. Trimming left V 4 bases short and J 4 bases short, with 13 bases between.